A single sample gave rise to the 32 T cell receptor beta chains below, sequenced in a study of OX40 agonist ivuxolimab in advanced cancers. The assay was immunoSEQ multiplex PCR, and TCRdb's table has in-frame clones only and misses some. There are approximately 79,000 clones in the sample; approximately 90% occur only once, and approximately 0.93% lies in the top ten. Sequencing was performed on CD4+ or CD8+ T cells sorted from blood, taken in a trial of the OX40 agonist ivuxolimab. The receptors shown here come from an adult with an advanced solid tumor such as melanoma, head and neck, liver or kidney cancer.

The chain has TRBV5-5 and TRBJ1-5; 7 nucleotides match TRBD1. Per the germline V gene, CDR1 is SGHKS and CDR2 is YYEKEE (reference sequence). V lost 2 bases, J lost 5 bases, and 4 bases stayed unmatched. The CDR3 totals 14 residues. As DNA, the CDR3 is TGTGCCAGCAGCTTCAACAGGGGAGATCAGCCCCAGCATTTT. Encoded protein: CASSFNRGDQPQHF.

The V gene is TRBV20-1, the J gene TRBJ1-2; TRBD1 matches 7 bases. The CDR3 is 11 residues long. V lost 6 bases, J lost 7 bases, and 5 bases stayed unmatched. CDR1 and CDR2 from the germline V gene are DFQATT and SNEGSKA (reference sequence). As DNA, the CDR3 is TGCAGTGCGAGACAGGGTACTGGCTACACCTTC. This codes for CSARQGTGYTF.

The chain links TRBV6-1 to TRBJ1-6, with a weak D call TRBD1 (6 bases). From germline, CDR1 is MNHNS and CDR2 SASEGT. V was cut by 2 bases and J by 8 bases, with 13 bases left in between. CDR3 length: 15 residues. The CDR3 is CASSESTRGDSPLHF. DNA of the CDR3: TGTGCCAGCAGTGAATCGACAAGGGGGGATTCACCCCTCCACTTT.

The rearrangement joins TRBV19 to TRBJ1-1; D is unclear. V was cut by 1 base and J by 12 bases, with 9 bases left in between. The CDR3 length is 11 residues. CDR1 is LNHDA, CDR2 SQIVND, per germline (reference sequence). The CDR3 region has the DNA TGTGCCAGTAGTATAGCTGGGAGACCTTTCTTT. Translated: CASSIAGRPFF.

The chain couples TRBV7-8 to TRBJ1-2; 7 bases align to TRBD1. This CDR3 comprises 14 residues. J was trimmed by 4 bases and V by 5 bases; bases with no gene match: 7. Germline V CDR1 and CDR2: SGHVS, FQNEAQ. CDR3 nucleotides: TGTGCCAGCAGCCTTACAGGGGTTAGCTATGGCTACACCTTC. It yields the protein CASSLTGVSYGYTF.

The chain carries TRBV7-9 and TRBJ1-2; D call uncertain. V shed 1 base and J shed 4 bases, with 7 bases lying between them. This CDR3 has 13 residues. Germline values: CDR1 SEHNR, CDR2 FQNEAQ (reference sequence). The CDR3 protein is CASSLDHTYGYTF. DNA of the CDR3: TGTGCCAGCAGCTTAGATCATACCTATGGCTACACCTTC.

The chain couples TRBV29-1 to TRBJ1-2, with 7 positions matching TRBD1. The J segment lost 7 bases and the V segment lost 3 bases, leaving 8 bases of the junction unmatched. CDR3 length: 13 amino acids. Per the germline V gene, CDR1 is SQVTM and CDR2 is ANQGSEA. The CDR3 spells CSVEKTGKRGYTF. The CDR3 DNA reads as TGCAGCGTTGAGAAGACAGGGAAACGTGGCTACACCTTC.

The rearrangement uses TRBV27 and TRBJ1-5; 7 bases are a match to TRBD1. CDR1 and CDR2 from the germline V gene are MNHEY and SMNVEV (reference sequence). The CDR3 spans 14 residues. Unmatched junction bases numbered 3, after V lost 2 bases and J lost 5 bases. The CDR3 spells CASSLGRGHQPQHF. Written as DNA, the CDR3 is TGTGCCAGCAGTTTAGGGAGGGGGCATCAGCCCCAGCATTTT.

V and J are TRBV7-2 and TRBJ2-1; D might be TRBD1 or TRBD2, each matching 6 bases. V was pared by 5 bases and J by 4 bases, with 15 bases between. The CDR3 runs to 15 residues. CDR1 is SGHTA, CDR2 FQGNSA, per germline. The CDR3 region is CASSPRGDFYNEQFF. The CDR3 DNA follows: TGTGCCAGCAGCCCAAGGGGGGACTTTTACAATGAGCAGTTCTTC.

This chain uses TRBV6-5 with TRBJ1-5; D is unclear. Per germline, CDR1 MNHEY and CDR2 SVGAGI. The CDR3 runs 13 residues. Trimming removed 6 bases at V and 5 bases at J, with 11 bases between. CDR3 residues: CASSRSGHQPQHF. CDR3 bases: TGTGCCAGCAGCCGTAGCGGGCATCAGCCCCAGCATTTT.

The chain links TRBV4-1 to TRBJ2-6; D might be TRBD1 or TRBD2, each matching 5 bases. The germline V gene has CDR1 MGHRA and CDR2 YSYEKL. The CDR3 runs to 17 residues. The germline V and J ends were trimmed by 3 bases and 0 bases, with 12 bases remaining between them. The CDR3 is CASSHVGRNSGANVLTF. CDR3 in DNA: TGCGCCAGCAGCCACGTGGGACGTAACTCTGGGGCCAACGTCCTGACTTTC.

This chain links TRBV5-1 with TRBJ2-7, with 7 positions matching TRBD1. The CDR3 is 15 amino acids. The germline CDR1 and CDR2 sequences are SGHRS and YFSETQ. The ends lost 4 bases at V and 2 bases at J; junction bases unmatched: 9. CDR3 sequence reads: CASSPGQPVAYEQYF. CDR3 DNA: TGCGCCAGCAGCCCGGGACAGCCTGTAGCCTACGAGCAGTACTTC.

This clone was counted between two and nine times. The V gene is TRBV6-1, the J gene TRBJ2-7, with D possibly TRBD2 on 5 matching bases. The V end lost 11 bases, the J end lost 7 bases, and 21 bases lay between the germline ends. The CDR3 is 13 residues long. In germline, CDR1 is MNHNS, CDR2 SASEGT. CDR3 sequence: CAGGPGSPGEQYF. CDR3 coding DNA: TGTGCCGGAGGCCCCGGGTCACCGGGAGAGCAGTACTTC.

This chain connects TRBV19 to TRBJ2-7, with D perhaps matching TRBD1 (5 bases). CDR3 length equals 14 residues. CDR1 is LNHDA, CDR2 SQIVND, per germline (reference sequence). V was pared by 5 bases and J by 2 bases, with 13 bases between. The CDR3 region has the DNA TGTGCCAGTAGTCCCCGCCAAGGGGCCTACGAGCAGTACTTC. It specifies CASSPRQGAYEQYF.

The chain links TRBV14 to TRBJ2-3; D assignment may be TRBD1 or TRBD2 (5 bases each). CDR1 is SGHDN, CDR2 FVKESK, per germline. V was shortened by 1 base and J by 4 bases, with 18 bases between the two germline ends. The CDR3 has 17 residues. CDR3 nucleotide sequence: TGTGCCAGCAGCCAAGTCGGGGCGTTTTCCGCCCCAGATACGCAGTATTTT. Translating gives CASSQVGAFSAPDTQYF.

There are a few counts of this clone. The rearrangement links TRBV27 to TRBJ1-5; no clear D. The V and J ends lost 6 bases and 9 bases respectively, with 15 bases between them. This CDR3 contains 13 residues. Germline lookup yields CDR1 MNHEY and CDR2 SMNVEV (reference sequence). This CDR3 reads CASSVLGLGPQHF. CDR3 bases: TGTGCCAGCAGCGTATTGGGCCTAGGGCCCCAGCATTTT.

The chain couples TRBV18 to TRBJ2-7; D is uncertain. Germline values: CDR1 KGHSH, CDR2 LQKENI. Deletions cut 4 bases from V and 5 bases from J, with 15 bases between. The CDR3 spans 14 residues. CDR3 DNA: TGTGCCAGCTCACTACAGTTTTCCGCCGACGAGCAGTACTTC. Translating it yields CASSLQFSADEQYF.

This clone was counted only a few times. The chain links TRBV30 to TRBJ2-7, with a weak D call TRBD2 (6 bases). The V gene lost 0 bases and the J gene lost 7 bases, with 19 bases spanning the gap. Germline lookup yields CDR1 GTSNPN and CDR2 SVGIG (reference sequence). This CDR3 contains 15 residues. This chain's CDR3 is CAWSVRSAGSKEQYF. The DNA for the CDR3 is TGTGCCTGGAGTGTGCGGTCCGCGGGATCGAAGGAGCAGTACTTC. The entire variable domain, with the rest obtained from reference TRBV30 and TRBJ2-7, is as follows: SQTIHQWPATLVQPVGSPLSLECTVEGTSNPNLYWYRQAAGRGLQLLFYSVGIGQISSEVPQNLSASRPQDRQFILSSKKLLLSDSGFYLCAWSVRSAGSKEQYFGPGTRLTVT.

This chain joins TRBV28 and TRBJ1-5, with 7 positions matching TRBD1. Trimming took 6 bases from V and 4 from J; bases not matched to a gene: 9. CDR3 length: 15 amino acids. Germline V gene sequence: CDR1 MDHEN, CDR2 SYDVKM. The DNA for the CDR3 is TGTGCCAGCAGACTCGGACAGGCTTTGAATCAGCCCCAGCATTTT. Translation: CASRLGQALNQPQHF.

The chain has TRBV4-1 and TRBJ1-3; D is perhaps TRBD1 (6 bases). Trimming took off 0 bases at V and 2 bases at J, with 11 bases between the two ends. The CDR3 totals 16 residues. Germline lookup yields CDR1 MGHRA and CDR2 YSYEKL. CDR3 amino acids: CASSQDGAGAGNTIYF. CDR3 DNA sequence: TGCGCCAGCAGCCAAGATGGGGCAGGGGCTGGAAACACCATATATTTT.

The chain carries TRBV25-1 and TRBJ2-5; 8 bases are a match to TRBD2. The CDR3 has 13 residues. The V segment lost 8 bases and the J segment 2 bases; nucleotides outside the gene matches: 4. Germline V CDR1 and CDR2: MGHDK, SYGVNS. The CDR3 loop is CASGRGAQETQYF. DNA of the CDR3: TGTGCCAGCGGGCGGGGGGCGCAAGAGACCCAGTACTTC.

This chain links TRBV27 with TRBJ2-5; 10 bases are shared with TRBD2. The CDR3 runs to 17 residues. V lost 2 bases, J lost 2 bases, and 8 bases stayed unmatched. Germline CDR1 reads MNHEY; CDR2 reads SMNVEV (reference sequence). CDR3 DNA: TGTGCCAGCAGTTTAGGTACTAGCGGGAACTTACAAGAGACCCAGTACTTC. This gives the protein CASSLGTSGNLQETQYF.

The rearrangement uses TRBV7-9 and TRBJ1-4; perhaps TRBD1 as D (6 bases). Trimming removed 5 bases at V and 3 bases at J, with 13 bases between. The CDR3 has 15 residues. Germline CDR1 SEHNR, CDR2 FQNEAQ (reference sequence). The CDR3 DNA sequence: TGTGCCAGCAGCCGTTTACAGGGCCCTAATGAAAAACTGTTTTTT. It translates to CASSRLQGPNEKLFF.

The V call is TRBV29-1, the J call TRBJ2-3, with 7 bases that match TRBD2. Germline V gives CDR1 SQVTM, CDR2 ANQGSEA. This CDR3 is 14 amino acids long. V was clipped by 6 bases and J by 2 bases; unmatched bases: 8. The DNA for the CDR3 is TGCAGCGTCCTCAGCGGGATCCACACAGATACGCAGTATTTT. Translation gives CSVLSGIHTDTQYF.

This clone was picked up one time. The CDR3 DNA reads as TGTGCCAGCAGCTTCCAGGGATCCTCACCCCTCCACTTT. Translated, it gives CASSFQGSSPLHF. The chain recombines TRBV7-3 with TRBJ1-6, with D maybe TRBD1 (5 bases). The germline CDR1 and CDR2 sequences are SGHTA and FQGTGA. The CDR3 is made up of 13 amino acids. V was trimmed by 3 bases and J by 10 bases, leaving 10 bases between them.

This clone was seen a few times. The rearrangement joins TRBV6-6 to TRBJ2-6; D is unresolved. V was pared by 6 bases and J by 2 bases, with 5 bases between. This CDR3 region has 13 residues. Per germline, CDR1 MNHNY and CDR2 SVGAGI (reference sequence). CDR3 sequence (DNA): TGTGCCAGCAGCCTACCTGGGGCCAACGTCCTGACTTTC. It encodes CASSLPGANVLTF.

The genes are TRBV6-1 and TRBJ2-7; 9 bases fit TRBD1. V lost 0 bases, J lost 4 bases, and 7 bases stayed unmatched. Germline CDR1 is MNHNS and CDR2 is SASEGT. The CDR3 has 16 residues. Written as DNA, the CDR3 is TGTGCCAGCAGTGAAGCTGGGTGGGACAGGGTATACGAGCAGTACTTC. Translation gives CASSEAGWDRVYEQYF.

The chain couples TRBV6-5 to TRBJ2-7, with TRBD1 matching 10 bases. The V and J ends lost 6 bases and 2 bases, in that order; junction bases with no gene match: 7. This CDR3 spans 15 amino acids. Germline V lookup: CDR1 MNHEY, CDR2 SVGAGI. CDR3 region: CASRDPGTGAYEQYF. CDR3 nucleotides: TGTGCCAGCAGAGACCCCGGGACAGGGGCCTACGAGCAGTACTTC.

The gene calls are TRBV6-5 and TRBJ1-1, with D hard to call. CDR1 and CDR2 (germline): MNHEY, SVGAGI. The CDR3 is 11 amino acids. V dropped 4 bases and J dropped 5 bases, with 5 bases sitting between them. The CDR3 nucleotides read TGTGCCAGCAGTTGGGAGACTGAAGCTTTCTTT. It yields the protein CASSWETEAFF.

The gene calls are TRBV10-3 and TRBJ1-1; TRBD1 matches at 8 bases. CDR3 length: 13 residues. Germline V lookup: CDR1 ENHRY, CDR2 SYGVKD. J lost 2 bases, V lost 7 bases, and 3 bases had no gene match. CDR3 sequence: CAITGTGNTEAFF. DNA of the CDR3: TGTGCCATCACTGGGACAGGAAACACTGAAGCTTTCTTT.

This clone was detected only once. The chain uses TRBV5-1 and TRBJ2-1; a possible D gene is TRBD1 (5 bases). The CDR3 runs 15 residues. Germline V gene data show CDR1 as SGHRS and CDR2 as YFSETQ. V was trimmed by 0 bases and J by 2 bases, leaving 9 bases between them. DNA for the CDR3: TGCGCCAGCAGCTTGGCCGTGACAGCCTACAATGAGCAGTTCTTC. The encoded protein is CASSLAVTAYNEQFF.

The CDR3 region has the DNA TGTGCCAGCAGTCCATGGCAGGCCTCCACCTACGAGCAGTACTTC. Its translation: CASSPWQASTYEQYF. This chain links TRBV7-2 with TRBJ2-7; D gene ambiguous. This CDR3 is built from 15 residues. V shed 6 bases and J shed 2 bases, with 17 bases lying between them. Germline V gives CDR1 SGHTA, CDR2 FQGNSA.